This T cell receptor (beta chain) was sequenced for a study of blood T cells in healthy people across ages. Overall study results and limits: The diversity estimates, figures obtained from one million T cells, were considered underestimates. Naive CD4+ cells and diversity were both higher in long-lived donors than in aged donors. Age advanced and TCR beta diversity per million T cells fell, roughly linearly.

With a J-beta primer mix and a sample-barcoded 5' primer, a second PCR ran about 7 to 11 cycles. TCRdb called the 5' RACE reads again in MiXCR, with one record for every CDR3 protein. The data show 790,000 or so distinct CDR3 sequences, 46% seen once. This clonotype turned up a few times. Its antigen is not known. This CDR3 is built from 14 residues. V lost 8 bases and J lost 1, with 15 bases in between. CDR1 and CDR2 (germline): MNHEY, SVGAGI. Sequencing was performed on blood. The gene calls are TRBV6-5 and TRBJ2-7, with D tentatively TRBD2 (7 bases). The receptor comes from a man aged 80 or over in good health. The chain's CDR3 is CASGWTAGSYEQYF. CDR3 sequence (DNA): TGTGCCAGCGGTTGGACAGCGGGGTCCTACGAGCAGTACTTC.